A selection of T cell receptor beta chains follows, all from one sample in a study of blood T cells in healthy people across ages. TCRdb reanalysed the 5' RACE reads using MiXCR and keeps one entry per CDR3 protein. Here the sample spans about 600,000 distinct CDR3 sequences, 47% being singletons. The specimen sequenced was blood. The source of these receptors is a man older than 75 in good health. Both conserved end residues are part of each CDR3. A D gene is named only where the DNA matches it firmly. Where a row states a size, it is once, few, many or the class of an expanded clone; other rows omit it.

CDR3aa: CSALRGGNTEAFF
CDR3nt: TGCAGCGCCCTTCGGGGAGGGAACACTGAAGCTTTCTTT
v_gene: TRBV29-1
len: 13
j_gene: TRBJ1-1
abundance: .
d_gene: .

CDR3aa: CASTPSRAVSSGNTIYF
CDR3nt: TGTGCCAGCACCCCTAGTAGGGCGGTCTCCTCTGGAAACACCATATATTTT
v_gene: TRBV12-3/TRBV12-4
len: 17
j_gene: TRBJ1-3
abundance: .
d_gene: .

CDR3aa: CSARDFPTGPLFF
CDR3nt: TGCAGTGCTAGAGATTTTCCGACGGGACCGCTGTTTTTT
v_gene: TRBV20-1
len: 13
j_gene: TRBJ2-2
abundance: .
d_gene: .

CDR3aa: CASSLVADQRDTEAFF
CDR3nt: TGCGCCAGCAGCTTGGTGGCAGACCAGAGGGACACTGAAGCTTTCTTT
v_gene: TRBV5-1
len: 16
j_gene: TRBJ1-1
abundance: once
d_gene: .

CDR3aa: CSVRADLNEKLFF
CDR3nt: TGCAGCGTTCGGGCAGACCTTAATGAAAAACTGTTTTTT
v_gene: TRBV29-1
len: 13
j_gene: TRBJ1-4
abundance: few
d_gene: .

CDR3aa: CASSHGTGQYF
CDR3nt: TGTGCCAGCAGTCATGGGACGGGCCAGTACTTC
v_gene: TRBV6-2/TRBV6-3
len: 11
j_gene: TRBJ2-5
abundance: .
d_gene: .

CDR3aa: CASSTPTGTTNEKLFF
CDR3nt: TGTGCCAGCAGCACCCCGACCGGGACAACTAATGAAAAACTGTTTTTT
v_gene: TRBV7-6
len: 16
j_gene: TRBJ1-4
abundance: .
d_gene: .

CDR3aa: CASSRFHNEQFF
CDR3nt: TGTGCCAGCAGCAGGTTTCACAATGAGCAGTTCTTC
v_gene: TRBV5-6
len: 12
j_gene: TRBJ2-1
abundance: once
d_gene: .

CDR3aa: CASTIGGRGTQETQYF
CDR3nt: TGTGCCAGCACCATCGGCGGGCGGGGTACCCAAGAGACCCAGTACTTC
v_gene: TRBV7-9
len: 16
j_gene: TRBJ2-5
abundance: .
d_gene: .

CDR3aa: CASSPLGASGDEQFF
CDR3nt: TGTGCCAGCAGTCCTCTGGGGGCTAGCGGGGATGAGCAGTTCTTC
v_gene: TRBV28
len: 15
j_gene: TRBJ2-1
abundance: .
d_gene: TRBD2

CDR3aa: CASKGRTATDTQYF
CDR3nt: TGTGCCAGCAAGGGCCGCACCGCCACAGATACGCAGTATTTT
v_gene: TRBV6-1
len: 14
j_gene: TRBJ2-3
abundance: few
d_gene: .

CDR3aa: CASKMGNEQFF
CDR3nt: TGTGCCAGCAAGATGGGCAATGAGCAGTTCTTC
v_gene: TRBV6-5
len: 11
j_gene: TRBJ2-1
abundance: few
d_gene: .

CDR3aa: CASSDGQGNSPLHF
CDR3nt: TGTGCCAGCAGTGACGGACAGGGGAATTCACCCCTCCACTTT
v_gene: TRBV6-2/TRBV6-3
len: 14
j_gene: TRBJ1-6
abundance: .
d_gene: TRBD1

CDR3aa: CASSLRIAGGGETQYF
CDR3nt: TGTGCCAGCAGCCTCCGGATAGCGGGAGGGGGGGAGACCCAGTACTTC
v_gene: TRBV9
len: 16
j_gene: TRBJ2-5
abundance: .
d_gene: TRBD2

CDR3aa: CASTTQGVEETQFF
CDR3nt: TGTGCCAGCACCACCCAGGGGGTCGAAGAGACCCAGTTCTTC
v_gene: TRBV28
len: 14
j_gene: TRBJ2-1
abundance: .
d_gene: TRBD1

CDR3aa: CASSQTSGGSYEQYF
CDR3nt: TGCGCCAGCAGCCAAACTAGCGGGGGGTCCTACGAGCAGTACTTC
v_gene: TRBV4-3
len: 15
j_gene: TRBJ2-7
abundance: .
d_gene: TRBD2

CDR3aa: CASAGEGFADTQYF
CDR3nt: TGTGCCAGCGCAGGGGAGGGCTTCGCAGATACGCAGTATTTT
v_gene: TRBV6-6
len: 14
j_gene: TRBJ2-3
abundance: many
d_gene: .

CDR3aa: CASSYRGLGTNEKLFF
CDR3nt: TGTGCCAGCAGTTATCGGGGTTTGGGAACTAATGAAAAACTGTTTTTT
v_gene: TRBV6-6
len: 16
j_gene: TRBJ1-4
abundance: many
d_gene: .

CDR3aa: CASSQGPEGGYTF
CDR3nt: TGTGCCAGCAGCCAAGGCCCCGAGGGGGGCTACACCTTC
v_gene: TRBV3-1
len: 13
j_gene: TRBJ1-2
abundance: once
d_gene: .

CDR3aa: CASSLRGSGEQFF
CDR3nt: TGTGCCAGCAGTTTAAGAGGCTCCGGAGAGCAGTTCTTC
v_gene: TRBV12-3/TRBV12-4
len: 13
j_gene: TRBJ2-1
abundance: .
d_gene: .

CDR3aa: CASSYKSGGNTGELFF
CDR3nt: TGTGCCAGCAGTTACAAAAGCGGGGGGAACACCGGGGAGCTGTTTTTT
v_gene: TRBV6-5
len: 16
j_gene: TRBJ2-2
abundance: .
d_gene: TRBD2

CDR3aa: CASSYSVTGDTEAFF
CDR3nt: TGTGCCAGCAGTTACTCCGTGACAGGGGACACTGAAGCTTTCTTT
v_gene: TRBV6-6
len: 15
j_gene: TRBJ1-1
abundance: .
d_gene: TRBD1

CDR3aa: CASSLSPGGAGNTIYF
CDR3nt: TGTGCCAGCAGCTTAAGTCCAGGGGGTGCTGGAAACACCATATATTTT
v_gene: TRBV7-9
len: 16
j_gene: TRBJ1-3
abundance: .
d_gene: TRBD1

CDR3aa: CSASRTGDNEQFF
CDR3nt: TGCAGTGCTAGTAGGACAGGGGACAATGAGCAGTTCTTC
v_gene: TRBV20-1
len: 13
j_gene: TRBJ2-1
abundance: .
d_gene: TRBD1

CDR3aa: CASSRSTGTGETQYF
CDR3nt: TGTGCCAGCAGCCGGTCAACAGGGACGGGAGAGACCCAGTACTTC
v_gene: TRBV6-6
len: 15
j_gene: TRBJ2-5
abundance: .
d_gene: .

CDR3aa: CASSRVPGQGDNELFF
CDR3nt: TGTGCCAGCAGCCGCGTACCGGGACAGGGCGACAATGAGCTGTTCTTC
v_gene: TRBV4-2
len: 16
j_gene: TRBJ2-1
abundance: .
d_gene: TRBD1

CDR3aa: CSANDRGSYNEQYF
CDR3nt: TGCAGTGCTAATGACAGGGGCTCCTACAACGAGCAGTACTTC
v_gene: TRBV20-1
len: 14
j_gene: TRBJ2-7
abundance: .
d_gene: TRBD1

CDR3aa: CASSEGRRVETQYF
CDR3nt: TGTGCCAGCAGTGAGGGACGGAGGGTGGAGACCCAGTACTTC
v_gene: TRBV27
len: 14
j_gene: TRBJ2-5
abundance: .
d_gene: .

CDR3aa: CASSPSQREVTDTQYF
CDR3nt: TGTGCCAGCAGCCCCTCTCAGCGGGAGGTAACAGATACGCAGTATTTT
v_gene: TRBV11-1
len: 16
j_gene: TRBJ2-3
abundance: .
d_gene: TRBD2

CDR3aa: CASSSTGGGYSYEQYF
CDR3nt: TGTGCCAGCAGCTCCACTGGGGGAGGGTACTCCTACGAGCAGTACTTC
v_gene: TRBV7-2
len: 16
j_gene: TRBJ2-7
abundance: .
d_gene: TRBD2

CDR3aa: CASSARQGIETQYF
CDR3nt: TGTGCCAGCAGCGCGCGACAGGGGATAGAGACCCAGTACTTC
v_gene: TRBV7-8
len: 14
j_gene: TRBJ2-5
abundance: few
d_gene: TRBD1

CDR3aa: CASSPGTAAYGYTF
CDR3nt: TGTGCCAGCAGCCCCGGGACAGCGGCGTATGGCTACACCTTC
v_gene: TRBV12-3/TRBV12-4
len: 14
j_gene: TRBJ1-2
abundance: .
d_gene: TRBD1

CDR3aa: CASSLGSSAGAYEQYF
CDR3nt: TGTGCCAGCAGTTTAGGCTCATCGGCAGGGGCCTACGAGCAGTACTTC
v_gene: TRBV12-3/TRBV12-4
len: 16
j_gene: TRBJ2-7
abundance: .
d_gene: .

CDR3aa: CASSLGGTSMPHEQYF
CDR3nt: TGTGCCAGCAGTTTAGGAGGGACTAGCATGCCCCACGAGCAGTACTTC
v_gene: TRBV12-3/TRBV12-4
len: 16
j_gene: TRBJ2-7
abundance: .
d_gene: TRBD2

CDR3aa: CSVAGTGRRFF
CDR3nt: TGCAGCGTTGCTGGGACAGGGCGTCGGTTCTTC
v_gene: TRBV29-1
len: 11
j_gene: TRBJ2-1
abundance: .
d_gene: TRBD1

CDR3aa: CASSYFRRGNNEQFF
CDR3nt: TGTGCCAGCAGTTACTTTAGGCGGGGCAACAATGAGCAGTTCTTC
v_gene: TRBV6-5
len: 15
j_gene: TRBJ2-1
abundance: many
d_gene: .

CDR3aa: CSVKGIGQPQHF
CDR3nt: TGCAGCGTCAAGGGTATTGGCCAGCCCCAGCATTTT
v_gene: TRBV29-1
len: 12
j_gene: TRBJ1-5
abundance: few
d_gene: .

CDR3aa: CATRGTSLYEQYF
CDR3nt: TGTGCCACCAGGGGGACTAGCTTGTACGAGCAGTACTTC
v_gene: TRBV6-5
len: 13
j_gene: TRBJ2-7
abundance: many
d_gene: TRBD2

CDR3aa: CASRRPGQGSYEQYF
CDR3nt: TGTGCCAGCAGACGACCGGGACAGGGGAGTTACGAGCAGTACTTC
v_gene: TRBV6-2/TRBV6-3
len: 15
j_gene: TRBJ2-7
abundance: .
d_gene: TRBD1

CDR3aa: CSARDLDLYNEQFF
CDR3nt: TGCAGTGCTAGAGACTTAGACTTATACAATGAGCAGTTCTTC
v_gene: TRBV20-1
len: 14
j_gene: TRBJ2-1
abundance: .
d_gene: .

CDR3aa: CASRDRVTDTQYF
CDR3nt: TGTGCCAGCAGGGACAGGGTCACAGATACGCAGTATTTT
v_gene: TRBV7-2
len: 13
j_gene: TRBJ2-3
abundance: few
d_gene: TRBD1

CDR3aa: CASSPSGRAPEQFF
CDR3nt: TGTGCCAGCAGCCCTAGCGGGAGGGCCCCTGAGCAGTTCTTC
v_gene: TRBV11-3
len: 14
j_gene: TRBJ2-1
abundance: .
d_gene: TRBD2

CDR3aa: CSVWGREIEETQYF
CDR3nt: TGCAGCGTTTGGGGGCGGGAGATTGAAGAGACCCAGTACTTC
v_gene: TRBV29-1
len: 14
j_gene: TRBJ2-5
abundance: .
d_gene: .

CDR3aa: CSARGIGRGVQETQYF
CDR3nt: TGCAGTGCTAGAGGAATCGGACGGGGGGTCCAAGAGACCCAGTACTTC
v_gene: TRBV20-1
len: 16
j_gene: TRBJ2-5
abundance: .
d_gene: TRBD2

CDR3aa: CASSQDYTGVVGYTF
CDR3nt: TGTGCCAGCAGCCAAGATTATACAGGGGTTGTGGGCTACACCTTC
v_gene: TRBV3-1
len: 15
j_gene: TRBJ1-2
abundance: .
d_gene: TRBD1

CDR3aa: CASSQENEQFF
CDR3nt: TGTGCCAGCAGCCAAGAGAATGAGCAGTTCTTC
v_gene: TRBV3-1
len: 11
j_gene: TRBJ2-1
abundance: .
d_gene: .

CDR3aa: CAITSGRLNTEAFF
CDR3nt: TGTGCCATCACTTCGGGACGGTTGAACACTGAAGCTTTCTTT
v_gene: TRBV10-3
len: 14
j_gene: TRBJ1-1
abundance: .
d_gene: .

CDR3aa: CASSYSTRLAGGNEQFF
CDR3nt: TGTGCCAGCAGTTACTCGACGCGACTAGCGGGAGGCAATGAGCAGTTCTTC
v_gene: TRBV6-5
len: 17
j_gene: TRBJ2-1
abundance: many
d_gene: TRBD2

CDR3aa: CASSRRRGANEKLFF
CDR3nt: TGTGCCAGCAGCCGGCGTCGGGGAGCTAATGAAAAACTGTTTTTT
v_gene: TRBV6-6
len: 15
j_gene: TRBJ1-4
abundance: few
d_gene: .

CDR3aa: CASSLTAAKNIQYF
CDR3nt: TGTGCCAGCAGCTTAACGGCTGCCAAAAACATTCAGTACTTC
v_gene: TRBV7-2
len: 14
j_gene: TRBJ2-4
abundance: many
d_gene: .

CDR3aa: CASGTYEQYF
CDR3nt: TGTGCCAGCGGAACCTACGAGCAGTACTTC
v_gene: TRBV6-5
len: 10
j_gene: TRBJ2-7
abundance: many
d_gene: .

CDR3aa: CASSYRLEGPETQYF
CDR3nt: TGTGCCAGCAGTTACCGTCTTGAGGGGCCGGAGACCCAGTACTTC
v_gene: TRBV6-6
len: 15
j_gene: TRBJ2-5
abundance: few
d_gene: .

CDR3aa: CASSLAGNEDSPLHF
CDR3nt: TGTGCCAGCAGCTTAGCGGGAAACGAAGATTCACCCCTCCACTTT
v_gene: TRBV7-9
len: 15
j_gene: TRBJ1-6
abundance: few
d_gene: .

CDR3aa: CASSCGSRYEQYF
CDR3nt: TGCGCCAGCAGCTGTGGATCTCGCTACGAGCAGTACTTC
v_gene: TRBV5-1
len: 13
j_gene: TRBJ2-7
abundance: once
d_gene: .

CDR3aa: CASRISLAAYEQYF
CDR3nt: TGTGCCAGCAGGATCAGTCTAGCGGCCTACGAGCAGTACTTC
v_gene: TRBV28
len: 14
j_gene: TRBJ2-7
abundance: few
d_gene: TRBD2

CDR3aa: CATSRDRGITEAFF
CDR3nt: TGTGCCACCAGCAGGGACAGGGGTATCACTGAAGCTTTCTTT
v_gene: TRBV15
len: 14
j_gene: TRBJ1-1
abundance: few
d_gene: TRBD1

CDR3aa: CATGSLAGSTDTQYF
CDR3nt: TGTGCCACCGGGAGTTTAGCGGGGAGCACAGATACGCAGTATTTT
v_gene: TRBV15
len: 15
j_gene: TRBJ2-3
abundance: .
d_gene: TRBD2

CDR3aa: CASSDVAGGREKLFF
CDR3nt: TGCGCCAGCAGCGATGTCGCAGGGGGCCGGGAAAAACTGTTTTTT
v_gene: TRBV5-1
len: 15
j_gene: TRBJ1-4
abundance: .
d_gene: TRBD1

CDR3aa: CASRPPLQAPWRKETQYF
CDR3nt: TGTGCCAGCAGACCGCCCCTCCAGGCTCCTTGGCGTAAAGAGACCCAGTACTTC
v_gene: TRBV3-1
len: 18
j_gene: TRBJ2-5
abundance: .
d_gene: .

CDR3aa: CASRQVPGDEQFF
CDR3nt: TGTGCCAGCAGACAAGTGCCCGGCGATGAGCAGTTCTTC
v_gene: TRBV7-9
len: 13
j_gene: TRBJ2-1
abundance: .
d_gene: .